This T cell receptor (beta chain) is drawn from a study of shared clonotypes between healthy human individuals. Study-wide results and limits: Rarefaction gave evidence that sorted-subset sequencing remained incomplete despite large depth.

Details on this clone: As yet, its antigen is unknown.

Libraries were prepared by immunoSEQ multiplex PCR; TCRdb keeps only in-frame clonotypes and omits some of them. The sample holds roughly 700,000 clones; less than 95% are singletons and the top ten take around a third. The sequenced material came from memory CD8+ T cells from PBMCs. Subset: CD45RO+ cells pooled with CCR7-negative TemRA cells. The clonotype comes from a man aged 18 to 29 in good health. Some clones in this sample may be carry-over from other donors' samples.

Written as DNA, the CDR3 is TGTGCCAGCAGCTCAACTCAGGGTAGTGAAGAGACCCAGTACTTC. Its translation is CASSSTQGSEETQYF. V and J are TRBV7-9 and TRBJ2-5, with D perhaps matching TRBD1 (5 bases). Per the germline V gene, CDR1 is SEHNR and CDR2 is FQNEAQ (reference sequence). This CDR3 has 15 residues. V lost 4 bases, J lost 3 bases, and 15 bases lay in between. The full variable domain, with the rest looked up from reference TRBV7-9 and TRBJ2-5, is DTGVSQNPRHKITKRGQNVTFRCDPISEHNRLYWYRQTLGQGPEFLTYFQNEAQLEKSRLLSDRFSAERPKGSFSTLEIQRTEQGDSAMYLCASSSTQGSEETQYFGPGTRLLVL.